The 5 T cell receptor beta chains in this list originate from one sample, sequenced in a study of T cells in Graves' hyperthyroidism and ophthalmopathy. Amplification targeted TCR beta CDR3 regions from RNA transcripts. First-round RT-PCR with HTBI primers amplified the TCR CDR3 region. Each CDR3 protein gets one entry after TCRdb re-called the multiplex PCR reads with MiXCR. Of about 520,000 distinct CDR3 sequences listed, around 20% are singletons. The sample taken for sequencing was blood. The receptors stem from a man between 18 and 29 years old with Graves' hyperthyroidism.

In its sample, this clonotype was seen many times. This chain joins TRBV28 and TRBJ1-2; D is undetermined. Germline assignment: CDR1 MDHEN and CDR2 SYDVKM. Between the trimmed V and J ends, which lost 7 bases and 0 bases, there was a span of 12 bases. CDR3 length equals 14 residues. CDR3 sequence (DNA): TGTGCCAGCACATACAGACGCTCTAACTATGGCTACACCTTC. It specifies CASTYRRSNYGYTF.

This clonotype was observed many times. The rearrangement joins TRBV12-3 or TRBV12-4 to TRBJ2-7, with TRBD1 matching over 11 bases. J lost 3 bases, V lost 1 base, and 5 bases had no gene match. The CDR3 is 16 residues long. The CDR3 bases are TGTGCCAGCAGTTTAGGGGGGACAGGGGGAGACTACGAGCAGTACTTC. Translated: CASSLGGTGGDYEQYF.

The CDR3 sequence: CASSPRDGTGELFF. CDR3 coding DNA: TGTGCCAGCAGCCCGAGGGACGGGACCGGGGAGCTGTTTTTT. The chain employs TRBV5-4 and TRBJ2-2; D is tentatively TRBD1 or TRBD2 (5 bases each). V dropped 4 bases and J dropped 5 bases, with 12 bases sitting between them. The CDR3 runs to 14 residues. Germline assignment: CDR1 SGHNT and CDR2 YYREEE (reference sequence).

This clonotype was counted between two and nine times. This rearrangement joins TRBV29-1 to TRBJ2-7; TRBD1 matches at 12 bases. V was clipped by 5 bases and J by 5 bases; unmatched bases: 13. The CDR3 has 16 amino acids. Germline V CDR1 and CDR2: SQVTM, ANQGSEA. The CDR3 loop is CSVSGTGGAWFNEQYF. In DNA form, the CDR3 reads TGCAGCGTTTCCGGGACAGGGGGCGCGTGGTTCAACGAGCAGTACTTC.

This clonotype was seen ten or more times. J is TRBJ1-2 and V is TRBV5-1; D not resolved. V lost 2 bases and J lost 2, with 7 bases in between. Germline CDR1 reads SGHRS; CDR2 reads YFSETQ. This CDR3 region has 13 residues. In DNA, the CDR3 is TGCGCCAGCAGCTTAGGGCTCAACTATGGCTACACCTTC. As protein: CASSLGLNYGYTF.